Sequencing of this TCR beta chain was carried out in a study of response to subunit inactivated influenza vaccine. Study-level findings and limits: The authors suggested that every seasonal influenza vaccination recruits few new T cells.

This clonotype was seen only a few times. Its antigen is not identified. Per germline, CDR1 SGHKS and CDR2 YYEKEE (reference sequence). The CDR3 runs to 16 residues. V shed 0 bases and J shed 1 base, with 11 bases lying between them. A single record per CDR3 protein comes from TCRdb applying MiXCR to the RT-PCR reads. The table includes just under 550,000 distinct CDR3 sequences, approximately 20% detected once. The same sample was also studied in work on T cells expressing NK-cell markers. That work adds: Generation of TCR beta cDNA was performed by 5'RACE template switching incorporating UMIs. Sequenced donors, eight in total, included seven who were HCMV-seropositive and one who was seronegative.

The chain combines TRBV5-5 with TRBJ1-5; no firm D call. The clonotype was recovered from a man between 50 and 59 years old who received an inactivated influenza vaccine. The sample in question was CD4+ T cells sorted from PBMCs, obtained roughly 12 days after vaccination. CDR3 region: CASSLVFGQSNQPQHF. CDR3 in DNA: TGTGCCAGCAGCTTGGTATTCGGGCAGAGCAATCAGCCCCAGCATTTT.